The entry below gives a single T cell receptor (beta chain) sequence along with its context. No antigen is known for it. Base qualities are missing; no much larger clone stands one base away. These data come from a study of blood T cell repertoires in COVID-19 (dated by TCRdb to 2018 to 2021). Context from the whole study: The collaborator samples originated in the United States, Italy and Spain and spanned the acute and convalescent phases of COVID-19. The material from the prospective study consisted of cDNA or gDNA derived from T cells, B-cell-depleted T cells, or PBMCs. Deeply sampled blood TCRbeta repertoires from subjects exposed to, actively infected with, or recovered from COVID-19 were included in the dataset. The repertoires were made available in a free public database intended to serve as a resource for research on the immune response to SARS-CoV-2. Samples came from the ongoing ImmuneRACE study (first 160 participants) plus 1,254 subjects from 6 global collaborators. The sample metadata nearly always contained a de-identified subject ID, COVID-19 status, age in years and sex. HLA class I and class II types, where available, came from metadata supplied by the sample provider rather than from assay-based typing. General study outcomes and caveats: Clinical and demographic metadata were provided uncurated, with the amount varying by source and participant.

Trimming at the junction amounts to 4 bases on V and 2 bases on J, and the germline ends lie 11 bases apart. Based on the germline V gene, the CDR1 and CDR2 sequences are SNHLY and FYNNEI. The cysteine opens and the phenylalanine closes a CDR3 of 14 amino acids. Only the CDR3 portion is preserved as DNA: 42 bases, with reading frame beginning at the first base. Whole blood was collected in K2EDTA tubes by collaborating institutions according to the institutions' own protocols. Collaborator samples were shipped for TCRbeta analysis as frozen whole blood, isolated PBMCs, or DNA extracted from either sample type. TCRbeta CDR3 regions were amplified from genomic DNA by means of the immunoSEQ Assay, a bias-controlled multiplex PCR. On the authors' methods: The number of nucleated cells in each sample was estimated from the amplification of reference gene primers within the assay. To quantify the absolute abundance of each unique TCRbeta CDR3 rearrangement, sequence reads were collapsed and filtered. Productive Simpson clonality was computed per sample as the square root of Simpson's diversity index over productive rearrangements. Here the immuneACCESS table is served through TCRdb, limited to in-frame sequences with V and J called. Missing clones are a known gap in these copies; in checked studies unresolved V genes cover under half, and the rest lacks a known reason. V and J calls and clone size are those listed in that table; D and trimming were worked out from the DNA. The table for this sample lists approximately 150,000 clones; 84% of them were counted only once. The ten largest clones take up about 1.5% of the sample.

This sequence originates from a man in his sixties with acute or convalescent COVID-19. The chain couples TRBV2 to TRBJ2-5; a weak D assignment points to TRBD1 (6 bases agree). The sequenced sample consisted of peripheral blood. The CDR3 region reads CASSVYRDQETQYF. The DNA reads as follows: TGTGCCAGCAGTGTGTACAGGGATCAAGAGACCCAGTACTTC.